Included here is one T cell receptor beta chain sequence, with context. The source of the sample is a study of T cells in Graves' hyperthyroidism and ophthalmopathy. Amplified regions were TCR beta CDR3 sequences from RNA transcripts. During a first-round RT-PCR of the TCR CDR3, the HTBI primer set was used. TCRdb analysed the multiplex PCR reads with MiXCR anew, one entry per CDR3 protein. The sample lists a few hundred thousand distinct CDR3 sequences, more than 15% occurring once. Clinical symptoms, serum thyroxine and TRAb, thyroid ultrasound and orbital computed tomography were used for the diagnoses. CDR1 and CDR2 (germline): MNHNS, SASEGT. This CDR3 comprises 18 residues. The V and J ends lost 5 bases and 2 bases, in that order; junction bases with no gene match: 17.

The TCR originated in a middle-aged woman with Graves' ophthalmopathy. Material: blood. The chain joins TRBV6-1 to TRBJ1-1, with 7 bases fitting TRBD1. CDR3 region: CASSYIRDRPPSNTEAFF. CDR3 sequence (DNA): TGTGCCAGCAGTTATATCCGGGACAGACCTCCTTCTAACACTGAAGCTTTCTTT.